The entry below gives a single T cell receptor (beta chain) sequence along with its context. No antigen is known for it. The PCR used 60 V beta and 13 J beta primers. The protocol was immunoSEQ multiplex PCR, while the TCRdb copy is restricted to in-frame clones and leaves out a portion. Seen here are tens of thousands of clones, 85% observed once, and the top ten hold 8.5%. CDR1 and CDR2 from the germline V gene are LNHNV and YYDKDF (reference sequence). CDR3 length equals 14 residues. The trim removed 3 bases at V and 2 bases at J, leaving 2 bases unmatched. This sample was included in a study of glioma-infiltrating T cells after dendritic cell vaccination. Study as a whole: Patients received autologous tumor lysate-pulsed dendritic cell vaccination between 2003 and 2012. Autologous tumor lysate was loaded overnight onto monocyte-derived dendritic cells grown less than 8 days with IL-4 and GM-CSF.

General study results and limits: Survival was not directly related to TCR clonality in these patients.

The sample's time point: after dendritic cell vaccination, including at tumor progression/relapse. The receptor was isolated from a human donor with glioblastoma. The chain couples TRBV15 to TRBJ2-7; 9 nucleotides match TRBD1. Sequenced material: blood, taken after dendritic cell vaccination. The CDR3 spells CATSRDRGTYEQYF. CDR3 nucleotide sequence: TGTGCCACCAGCAGGGACAGGGGCACCTACGAGCAGTACTTC.